The clone carrying this T cell receptor beta chain was seen repeatedly, ten times or more. The sample contains more than one DNA sequence encoding this CDR3. PCR amplification relied on 60 Vbeta primers (plus 13 Jbeta primers). Data came from immunoSEQ multiplex PCR; TCRdb stores just in-frame clones and leaves some out. The sample has over 150,000 clones; 60% to 85% are singletons. Germline CDR1 MNHEY, CDR2 SVGAGI. With V trimmed by 6 bases and J by 1 base, 6 bases remained unmatched. The CDR3 length is 15 residues. This entry is derived from a study of cytomegalovirus exposure and HLA in healthy donors.

V is TRBV6-5 and J is TRBJ2-3; 8 bases fit TRBD2. The TCR was taken from a man aged 50-60 years in good health and CMV-seropositive. Sequenced sample: PBMCs. The CDR3 DNA reads as TGTGCCAGCAGGACCGGACTAGCCGGCACAGATACGCAGTATTTT. Its translation is CASRTGLAGTDTQYF.